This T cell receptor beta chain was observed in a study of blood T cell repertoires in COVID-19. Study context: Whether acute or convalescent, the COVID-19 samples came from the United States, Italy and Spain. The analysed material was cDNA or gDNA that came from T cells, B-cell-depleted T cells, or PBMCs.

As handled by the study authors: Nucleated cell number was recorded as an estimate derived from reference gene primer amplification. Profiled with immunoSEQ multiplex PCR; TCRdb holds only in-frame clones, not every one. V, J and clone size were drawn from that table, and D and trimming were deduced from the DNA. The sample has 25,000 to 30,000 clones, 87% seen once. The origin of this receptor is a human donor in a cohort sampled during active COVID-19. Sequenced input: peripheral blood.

CDR3 in amino acids: CASSVPGDTQYF. The CDR3 DNA reads TGCGCCAGCAGCGTACCGGGGGATACGCAGTATTTT. The chain recombines TRBV5-1 with TRBJ2-3, with a tentative D call TRBD2 (5 bases). Trimming took off 4 bases at V and 6 bases at J, with 9 bases between the two ends. The CDR3 has 12 amino acids. Germline V gene data show CDR1 as SGHRS and CDR2 as YFSETQ.